The sequence of this T cell receptor beta chain was determined in a study of memory CD4+ T cells and cytomegalovirus serostatus. Study information: Of the healthy Belgian adults, several were CMV seropositive and about two dozen seronegative. Study-level points and caveats: Repertoires predicted CMV serostatus with median bootstrapped AUC of around 0.95. About 40% of the roughly 160 known CMV-associated TCRbeta sequences appeared in CD4+ memory.

Single viable CD3+CD4+CD8-CD45RO+ cells were sorted as the memory CD4+ T cells. V dropped 3 bases and J dropped 3; count of bases not matched to a gene: 3. Germline lookup yields CDR1 SGHRS and CDR2 YFSETQ. The CDR3 loop spans 14 amino acids. Assay: immunoSEQ multiplex PCR; the TCRdb copy retains only in-frame clones and omits some. The profile covers around 38,000 clones, with about 79% appearing a single time and under 7.5% taken by the ten largest. With respect to this clone: Antigen unknown.

This receptor was taken from an adult in good health and CMV-seronegative. The J gene is TRBJ2-7, the V gene TRBV5-1; 10 bases map to TRBD2. The sequenced sample was memory CD4+ T cells from blood. CDR3 sequence: CASSWTSGNYEQYF. CDR3 sequence (DNA): TGCGCCAGCAGCTGGACTAGCGGCAACTACGAGCAGTACTTC.